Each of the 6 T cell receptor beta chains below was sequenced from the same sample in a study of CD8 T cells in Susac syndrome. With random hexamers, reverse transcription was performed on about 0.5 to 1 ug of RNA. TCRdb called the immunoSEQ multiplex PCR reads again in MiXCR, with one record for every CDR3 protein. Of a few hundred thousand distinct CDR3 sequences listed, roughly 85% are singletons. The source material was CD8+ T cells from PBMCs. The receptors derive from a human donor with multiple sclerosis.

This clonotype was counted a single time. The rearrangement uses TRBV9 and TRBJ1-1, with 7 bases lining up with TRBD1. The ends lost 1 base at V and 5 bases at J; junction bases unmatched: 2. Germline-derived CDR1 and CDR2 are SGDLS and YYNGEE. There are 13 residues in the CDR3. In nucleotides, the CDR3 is TGTGCCAGCAGCGTAACAGGGGCGACTGAAGCTTTCTTT. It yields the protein CASSVTGATEAFF. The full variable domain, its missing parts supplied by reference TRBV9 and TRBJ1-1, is DSGVTQTPKHLITATGQRVTLRCSPRSGDLSVYWYQQSLDQGLQFLIQYYNGEERAKGNILERFSAQQFPDLHSELNLSSLELGDSALYFCASSVTGATEAFFGQGTRLTVV.

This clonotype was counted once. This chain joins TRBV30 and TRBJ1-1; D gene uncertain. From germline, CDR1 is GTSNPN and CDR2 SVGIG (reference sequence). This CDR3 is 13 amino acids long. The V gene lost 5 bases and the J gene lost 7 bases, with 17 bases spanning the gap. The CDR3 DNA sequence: TGTGCCTGGGACTTATCTCAGACAAATGAAGCTTTCTTT. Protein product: CAWDLSQTNEAFF.

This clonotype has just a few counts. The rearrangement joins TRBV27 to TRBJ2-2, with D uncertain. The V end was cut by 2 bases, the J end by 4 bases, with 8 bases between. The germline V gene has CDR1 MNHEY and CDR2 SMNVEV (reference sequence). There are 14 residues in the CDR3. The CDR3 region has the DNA TGTGCCAGCAGTTTAAAGGGTCGCACCGGGGAGCTGTTTTTT. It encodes CASSLKGRTGELFF.

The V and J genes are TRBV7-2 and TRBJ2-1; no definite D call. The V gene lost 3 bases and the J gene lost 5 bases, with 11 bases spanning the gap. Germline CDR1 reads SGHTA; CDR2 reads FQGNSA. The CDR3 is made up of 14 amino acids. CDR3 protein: CASSFGVGNNEQFF. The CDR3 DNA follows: TGTGCCAGCAGCTTTGGGGTTGGCAACAATGAGCAGTTCTTC.

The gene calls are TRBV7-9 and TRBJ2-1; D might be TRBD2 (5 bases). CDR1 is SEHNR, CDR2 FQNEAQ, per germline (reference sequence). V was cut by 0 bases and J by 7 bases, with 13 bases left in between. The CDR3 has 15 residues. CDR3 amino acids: CASSLARGGLNEQFF. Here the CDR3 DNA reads TGTGCCAGCAGCTTAGCAAGAGGAGGTCTAAATGAGCAGTTCTTC. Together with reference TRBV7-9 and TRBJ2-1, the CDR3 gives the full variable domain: DTGVSQNPRHKITKRGQNVTFRCDPISEHNRLYWYRQTLGQGPEFLTYFQNEAQLEKSRLLSDRFSAERPKGSFSTLEIQRTEQGDSAMYLCASSLARGGLNEQFFGPGTRLTVL.

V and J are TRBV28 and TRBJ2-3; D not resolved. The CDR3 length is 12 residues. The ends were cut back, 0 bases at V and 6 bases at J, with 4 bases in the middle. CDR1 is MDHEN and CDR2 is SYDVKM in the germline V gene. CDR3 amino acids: CASSLWEDTQYF. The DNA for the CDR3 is TGTGCCAGCAGTTTATGGGAGGATACGCAGTATTTT.